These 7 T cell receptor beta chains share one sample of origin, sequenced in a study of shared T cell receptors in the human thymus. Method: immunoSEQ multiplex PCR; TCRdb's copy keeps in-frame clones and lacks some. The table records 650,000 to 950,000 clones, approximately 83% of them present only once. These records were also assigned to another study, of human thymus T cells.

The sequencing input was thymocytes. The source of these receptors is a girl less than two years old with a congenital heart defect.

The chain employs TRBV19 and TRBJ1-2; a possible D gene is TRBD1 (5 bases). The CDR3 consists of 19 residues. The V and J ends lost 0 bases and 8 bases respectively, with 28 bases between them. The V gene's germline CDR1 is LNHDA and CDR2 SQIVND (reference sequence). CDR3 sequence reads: CASSIEGPQAAPPAGGYTF. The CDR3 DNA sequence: TGTGCCAGTAGTATAGAAGGTCCACAGGCGGCTCCTCCGGCGGGGGGCTACACCTTC. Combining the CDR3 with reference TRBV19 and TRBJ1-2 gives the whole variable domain DGGITQSPKYLFRKEGQNVTLSCEQNLNHDAMYWYRQDPGQGLRLIYYSQIVNDFQKGDIAEGYSVSREKKESFPLTVTSAQKNPTAFYLCASSIEGPQAAPPAGGYTFGSGTRLTVV.

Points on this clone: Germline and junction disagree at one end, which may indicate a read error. In DNA, the CDR3 is TGTGCCAGCAGTGATCATGAAGGAGGCTATGGCTACGCCTTC. This gives the protein CASSDHEGGYGYAF. This chain joins TRBV6-1 and TRBJ1-2; D is unclear. CDR3 length equals 14 residues. Germline V gene sequence: CDR1 MNHNS, CDR2 SASEGT.

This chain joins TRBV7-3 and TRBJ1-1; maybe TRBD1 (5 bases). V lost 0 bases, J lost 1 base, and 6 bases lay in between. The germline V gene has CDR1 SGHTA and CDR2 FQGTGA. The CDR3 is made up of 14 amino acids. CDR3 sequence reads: CASSLTGGNTEAFF. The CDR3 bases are TGTGCCAGCAGCTTAACGGGGGGGAACACTGAAGCTTTCTTT.

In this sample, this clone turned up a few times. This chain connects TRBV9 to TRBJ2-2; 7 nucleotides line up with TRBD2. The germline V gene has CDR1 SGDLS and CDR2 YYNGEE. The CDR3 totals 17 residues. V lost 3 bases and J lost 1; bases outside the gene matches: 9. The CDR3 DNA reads TGTGCCAGCAGCGCAGCCTCCGGGACTATGAACACCGGGGAGCTGTTTTTT. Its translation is CASSAASGTMNTGELFF.

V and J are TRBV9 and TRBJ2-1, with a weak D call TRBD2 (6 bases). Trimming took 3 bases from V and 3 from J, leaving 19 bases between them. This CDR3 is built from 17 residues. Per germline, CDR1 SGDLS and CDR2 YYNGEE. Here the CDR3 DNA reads TGTGCCAGCAGCGCCCCTCATAGAGGCGGGAACTACAATGAGCAGTTCTTC. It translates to CASSAPHRGGNYNEQFF.

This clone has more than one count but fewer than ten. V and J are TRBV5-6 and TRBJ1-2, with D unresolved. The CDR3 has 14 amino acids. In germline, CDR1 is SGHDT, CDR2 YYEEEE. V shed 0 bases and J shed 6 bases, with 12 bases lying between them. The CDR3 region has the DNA TGTGCCAGCAGCTTGGGGCGTACAAGCGATGGCTACACCTTC. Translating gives CASSLGRTSDGYTF.

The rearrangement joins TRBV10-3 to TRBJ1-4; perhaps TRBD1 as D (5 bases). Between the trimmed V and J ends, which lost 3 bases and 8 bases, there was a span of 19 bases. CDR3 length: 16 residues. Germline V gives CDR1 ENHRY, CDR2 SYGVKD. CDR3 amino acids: CAISDVLATPGEKLFF. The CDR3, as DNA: TGTGCCATCAGTGACGTTCTGGCCACCCCAGGGGAAAAACTGTTTTTT.